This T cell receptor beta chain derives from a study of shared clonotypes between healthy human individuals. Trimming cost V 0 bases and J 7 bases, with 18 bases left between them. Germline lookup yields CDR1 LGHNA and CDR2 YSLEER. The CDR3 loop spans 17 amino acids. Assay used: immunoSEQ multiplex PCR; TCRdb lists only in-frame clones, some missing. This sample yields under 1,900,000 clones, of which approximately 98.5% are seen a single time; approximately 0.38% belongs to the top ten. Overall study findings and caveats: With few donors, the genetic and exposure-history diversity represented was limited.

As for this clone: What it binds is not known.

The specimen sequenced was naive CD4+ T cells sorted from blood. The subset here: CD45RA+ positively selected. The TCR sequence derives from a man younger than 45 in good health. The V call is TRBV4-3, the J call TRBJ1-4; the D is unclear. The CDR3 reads CASSQDFRFSGGEKLFF. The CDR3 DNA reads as TGCGCCAGCAGCCAAGATTTTCGGTTTTCTGGTGGTGAAAAACTGTTTTTT.